Each of the 4 T cell receptor beta chains below was sequenced from the same sample in a study of CD8 T cells in Susac syndrome. An input of roughly 0.45 to 1 ug of RNA was subjected to reverse transcription using random hexamers. TCRdb used MiXCR to reprocess the immunoSEQ multiplex PCR reads, holding one entry per CDR3 protein. The sample has about 200,000 distinct CDR3 sequences; 80% to 95% are singletons. Input material: CD8+ T cells from PBMCs. These receptors all stem from a human donor with multiple sclerosis.

The V call is TRBV7-9, the J call TRBJ1-1; no clear D. This CDR3 has 15 amino acids. Between the trimmed V and J ends, which lost 5 bases and 1 base, there was a span of 14 bases. The germline V gene has CDR1 SEHNR and CDR2 FQNEAQ (reference sequence). The CDR3: CASSHYPEGNTEAFF. CDR3 DNA: TGTGCCAGCAGCCACTATCCAGAGGGGAACACTGAAGCTTTCTTT. The complete variable domain, with remaining parts taken from reference TRBV7-9 and TRBJ1-1, reads DTGVSQNPRHKITKRGQNVTFRCDPISEHNRLYWYRQTLGQGPEFLTYFQNEAQLEKSRLLSDRFSAERPKGSFSTLEIQRTEQGDSAMYLCASSHYPEGNTEAFFGQGTRLTVV.

J is TRBJ1-2 and V is TRBV11-2; TRBD1 aligns across 8 bases. The V segment lost 2 bases and the J segment 4 bases; nucleotides outside the gene matches: 3. Germline-derived CDR1 and CDR2 are SGHAT and FQNNGV. The CDR3 spans 14 residues. The CDR3 nucleotides are TGTGCCAGCAGCTTAACAGGGGGTACCTATGGCTACACCTTC. This sequence encodes CASSLTGGTYGYTF.

The chain recombines TRBV15 with TRBJ2-2; TRBD2 might be the D (5 bases). The CDR3 totals 14 residues. Trimming stripped 1 base from V and 3 bases from J, with 6 bases between. Germline CDR1 LNHNV, CDR2 YYDKDF (reference sequence). CDR3: CATSRAGDTGELFF. In DNA form, the CDR3 reads TGTGCCACCAGCAGAGCCGGGGACACCGGGGAGCTGTTTTTT.

This chain links TRBV5-6 with TRBJ1-1; D call uncertain. The length of the CDR3 is 14 residues. Germline V CDR1 and CDR2: SGHDT, YYEEEE. V dropped 0 bases and J dropped 0 bases, with 6 bases sitting between them. CDR3 region: CASSLGPLNTEAFF. CDR3 bases: TGTGCCAGCAGCTTGGGGCCCTTGAACACTGAAGCTTTCTTT.